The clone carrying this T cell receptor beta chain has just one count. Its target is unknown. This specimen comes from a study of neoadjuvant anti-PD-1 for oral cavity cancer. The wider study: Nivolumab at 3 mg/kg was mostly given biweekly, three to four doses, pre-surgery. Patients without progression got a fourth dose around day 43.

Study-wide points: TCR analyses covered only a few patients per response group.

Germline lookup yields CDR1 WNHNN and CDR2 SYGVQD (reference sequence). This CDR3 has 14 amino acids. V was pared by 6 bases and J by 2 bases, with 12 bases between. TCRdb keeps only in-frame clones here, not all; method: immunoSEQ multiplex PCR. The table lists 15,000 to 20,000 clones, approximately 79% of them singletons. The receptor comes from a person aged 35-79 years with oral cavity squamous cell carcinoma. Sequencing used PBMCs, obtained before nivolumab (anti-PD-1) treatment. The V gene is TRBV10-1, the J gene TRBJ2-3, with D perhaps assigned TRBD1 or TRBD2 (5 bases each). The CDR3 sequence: CASSPLGTTDTQYF. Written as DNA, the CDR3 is TGCGCCAGCAGCCCCCTTGGGACCACAGATACGCAGTATTTT.